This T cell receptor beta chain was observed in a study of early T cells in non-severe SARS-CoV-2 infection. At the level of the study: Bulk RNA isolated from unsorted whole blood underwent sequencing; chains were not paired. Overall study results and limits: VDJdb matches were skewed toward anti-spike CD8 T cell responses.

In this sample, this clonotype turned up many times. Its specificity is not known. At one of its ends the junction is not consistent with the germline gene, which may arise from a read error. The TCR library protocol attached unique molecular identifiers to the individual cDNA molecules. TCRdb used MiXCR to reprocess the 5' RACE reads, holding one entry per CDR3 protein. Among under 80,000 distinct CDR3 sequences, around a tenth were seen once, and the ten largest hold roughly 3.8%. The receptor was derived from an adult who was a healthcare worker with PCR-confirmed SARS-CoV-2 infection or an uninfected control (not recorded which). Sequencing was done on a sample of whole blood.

In nucleotides, the CDR3 is TGCAGTGCTGGAATCGGGACAGGGGGCAACCAGCCCCAGCATTTT. It yields the protein CSAGIGTGGNQPQHF. This sequence joins TRBV20-1 and TRBJ1-5; 12 bases line up with TRBD1. The CDR3 sequence is 15 residues long. From germline, CDR1 is DFQATT and CDR2 SNEGSKA (reference sequence).